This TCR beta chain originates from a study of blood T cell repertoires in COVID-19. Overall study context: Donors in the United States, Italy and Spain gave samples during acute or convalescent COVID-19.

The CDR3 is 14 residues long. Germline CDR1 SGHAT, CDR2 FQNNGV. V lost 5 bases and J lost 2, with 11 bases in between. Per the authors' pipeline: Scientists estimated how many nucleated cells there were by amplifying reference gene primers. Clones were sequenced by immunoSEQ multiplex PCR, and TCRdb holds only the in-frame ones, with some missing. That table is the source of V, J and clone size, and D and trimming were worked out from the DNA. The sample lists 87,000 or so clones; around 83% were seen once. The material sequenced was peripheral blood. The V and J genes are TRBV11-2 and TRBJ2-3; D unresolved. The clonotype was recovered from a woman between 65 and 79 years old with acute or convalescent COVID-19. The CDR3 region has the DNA TGTGCCAGCAGCCTCCGGGTCTACACAGATACGCAGTATTTT. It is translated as CASSLRVYTDTQYF.